This T cell receptor (beta chain) derives from a study of blood T cell repertoires in COVID-19. Whole-study context: PBMCs, B-cell-depleted T cells, or T cells were the source of the cDNA or gDNA that made up the material.

Per the original data handling: By means of reference gene primer amplification, nucleated cell counts were estimated. Method: immunoSEQ multiplex PCR; TCRdb's copy keeps in-frame clones and lacks some. D and trimming come from the DNA, and the V and J calls and clone size come from that table. The table has 55,000 to 75,000 clones, about 86% seen once; the top ten hold 3.5% to 5%. The receptor comes from a man aged 50 to 60 with acute or convalescent COVID-19. The sample consisted of peripheral blood.

The CDR3 region has the DNA TGCAGTGGGGCTCCGGGGACCTTC. Protein sequence: CSGAPGTF. This rearrangement joins TRBV20-1 to TRBJ1-2; D unclear. This CDR3 contains 8 residues. V was pared by 7 bases and J by 14 bases, with 11 bases between. Germline values: CDR1 DFQATT, CDR2 SNEGSKA (reference sequence).